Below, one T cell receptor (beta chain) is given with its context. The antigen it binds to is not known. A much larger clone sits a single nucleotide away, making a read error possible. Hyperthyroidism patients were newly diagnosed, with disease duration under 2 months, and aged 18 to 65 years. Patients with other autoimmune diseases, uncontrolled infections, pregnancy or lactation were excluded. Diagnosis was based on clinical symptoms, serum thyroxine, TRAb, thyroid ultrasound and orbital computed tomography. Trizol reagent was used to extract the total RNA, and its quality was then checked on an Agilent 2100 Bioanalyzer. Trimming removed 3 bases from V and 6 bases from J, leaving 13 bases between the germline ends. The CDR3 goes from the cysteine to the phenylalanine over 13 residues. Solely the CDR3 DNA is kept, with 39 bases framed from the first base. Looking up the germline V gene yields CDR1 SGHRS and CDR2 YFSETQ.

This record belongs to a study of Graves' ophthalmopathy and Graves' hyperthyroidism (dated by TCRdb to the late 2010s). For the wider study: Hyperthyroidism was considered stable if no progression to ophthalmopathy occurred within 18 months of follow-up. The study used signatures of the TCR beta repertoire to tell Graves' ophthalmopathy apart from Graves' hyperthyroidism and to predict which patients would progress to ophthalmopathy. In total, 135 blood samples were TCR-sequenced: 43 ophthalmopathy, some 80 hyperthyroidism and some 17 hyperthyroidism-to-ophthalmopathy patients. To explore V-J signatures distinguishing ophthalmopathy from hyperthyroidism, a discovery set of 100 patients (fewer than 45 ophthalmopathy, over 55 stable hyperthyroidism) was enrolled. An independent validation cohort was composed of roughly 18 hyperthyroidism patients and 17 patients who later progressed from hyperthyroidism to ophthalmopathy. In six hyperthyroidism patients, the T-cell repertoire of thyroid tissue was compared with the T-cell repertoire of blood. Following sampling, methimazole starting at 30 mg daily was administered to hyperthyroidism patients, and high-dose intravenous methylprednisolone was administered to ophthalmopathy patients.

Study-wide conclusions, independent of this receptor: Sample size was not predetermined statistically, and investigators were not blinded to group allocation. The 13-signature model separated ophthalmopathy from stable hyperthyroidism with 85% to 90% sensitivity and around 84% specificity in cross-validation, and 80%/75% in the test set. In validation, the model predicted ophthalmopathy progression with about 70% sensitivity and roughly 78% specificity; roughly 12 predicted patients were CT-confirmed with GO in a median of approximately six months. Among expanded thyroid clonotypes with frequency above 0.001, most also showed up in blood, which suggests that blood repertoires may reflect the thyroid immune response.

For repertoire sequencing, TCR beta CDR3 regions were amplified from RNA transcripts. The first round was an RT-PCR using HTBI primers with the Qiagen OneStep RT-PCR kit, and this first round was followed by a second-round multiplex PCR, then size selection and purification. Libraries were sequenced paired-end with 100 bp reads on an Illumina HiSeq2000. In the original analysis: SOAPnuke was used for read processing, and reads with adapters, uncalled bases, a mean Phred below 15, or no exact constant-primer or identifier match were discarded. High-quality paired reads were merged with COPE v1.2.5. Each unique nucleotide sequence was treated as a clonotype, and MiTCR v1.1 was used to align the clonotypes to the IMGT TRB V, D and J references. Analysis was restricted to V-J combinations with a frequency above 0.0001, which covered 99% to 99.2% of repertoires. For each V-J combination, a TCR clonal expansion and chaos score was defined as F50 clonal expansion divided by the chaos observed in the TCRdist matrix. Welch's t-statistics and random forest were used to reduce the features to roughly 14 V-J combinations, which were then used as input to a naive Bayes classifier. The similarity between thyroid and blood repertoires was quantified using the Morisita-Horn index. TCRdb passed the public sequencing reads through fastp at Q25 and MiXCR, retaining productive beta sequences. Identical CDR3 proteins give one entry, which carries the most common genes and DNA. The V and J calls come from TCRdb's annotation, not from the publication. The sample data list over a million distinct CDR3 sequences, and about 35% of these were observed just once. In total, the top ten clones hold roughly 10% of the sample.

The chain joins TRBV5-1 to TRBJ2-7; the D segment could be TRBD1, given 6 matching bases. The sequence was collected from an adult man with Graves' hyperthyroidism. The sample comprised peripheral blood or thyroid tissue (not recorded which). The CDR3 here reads CASSSTQGTEQYF. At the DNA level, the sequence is TGCGCCAGCAGCTCCACACAGGGTACCGAGCAGTACTTC.